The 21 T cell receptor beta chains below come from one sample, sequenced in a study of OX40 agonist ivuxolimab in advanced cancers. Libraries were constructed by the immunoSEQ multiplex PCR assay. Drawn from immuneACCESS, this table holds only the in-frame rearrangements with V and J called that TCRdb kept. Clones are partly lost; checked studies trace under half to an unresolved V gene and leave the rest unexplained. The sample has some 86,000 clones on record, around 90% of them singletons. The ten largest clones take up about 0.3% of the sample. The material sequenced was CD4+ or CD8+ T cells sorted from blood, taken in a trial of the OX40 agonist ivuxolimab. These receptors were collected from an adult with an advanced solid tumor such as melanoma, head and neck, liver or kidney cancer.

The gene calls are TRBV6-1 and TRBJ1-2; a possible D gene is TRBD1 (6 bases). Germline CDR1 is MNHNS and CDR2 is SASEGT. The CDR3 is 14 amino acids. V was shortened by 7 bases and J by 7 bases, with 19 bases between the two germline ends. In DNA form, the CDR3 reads TGTGCCAGCACTACATCCGGGGGGCGAGGTGGCTACACCTTC. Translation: CASTTSGGRGGYTF.

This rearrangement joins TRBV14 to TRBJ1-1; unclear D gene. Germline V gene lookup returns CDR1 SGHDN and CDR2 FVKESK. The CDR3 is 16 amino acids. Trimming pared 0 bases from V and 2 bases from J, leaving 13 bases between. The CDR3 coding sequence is TGTGCCAGCAGCCAAGATAAGGGCAACTTAAACACTGAAGCTTTCTTT. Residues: CASSQDKGNLNTEAFF.

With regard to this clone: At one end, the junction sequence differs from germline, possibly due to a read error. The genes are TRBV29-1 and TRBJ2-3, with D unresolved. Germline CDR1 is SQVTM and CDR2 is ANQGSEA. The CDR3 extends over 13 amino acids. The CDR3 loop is CSLDRTSTDTQYF. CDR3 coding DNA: TGCAGCCTTGACCGAACTAGCACAGATACGCAGTATTTT.

CDR3 DNA: TGTGCCAGCAGCTCCCTGCGGGGCGCAAGCACAGATACGCAGTATTTT. Protein: CASSSLRGASTDTQYF. The rearrangement joins TRBV5-5 to TRBJ2-3, with D possibly being TRBD2 (6 bases). Trimming shortened V by 3 bases and J by 0 bases, and 14 bases separated the two germline ends. Germline V CDR1 and CDR2: SGHKS, YYEKEE (reference sequence). CDR3 size: 16 residues.

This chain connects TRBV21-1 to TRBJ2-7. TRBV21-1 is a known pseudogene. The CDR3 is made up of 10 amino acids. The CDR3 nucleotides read TGTGCCAGCAGACGATACGAGCAGTACGTC. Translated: CASRRYEQYV.

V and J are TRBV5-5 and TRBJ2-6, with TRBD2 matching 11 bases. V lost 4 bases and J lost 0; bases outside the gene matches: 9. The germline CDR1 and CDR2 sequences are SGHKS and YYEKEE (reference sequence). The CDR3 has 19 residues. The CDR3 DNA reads TGTGCCAGCAGCATTGTCGGGACTAGCGGTTACTCTGGGGCCAACGTCCTGACTTTC. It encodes CASSIVGTSGYSGANVLTF.

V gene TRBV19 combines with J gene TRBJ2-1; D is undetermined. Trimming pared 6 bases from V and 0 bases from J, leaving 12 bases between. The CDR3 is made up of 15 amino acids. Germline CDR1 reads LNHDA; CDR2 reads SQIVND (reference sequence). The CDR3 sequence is CASRHPSSSYNEQFF. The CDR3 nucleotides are TGTGCCAGTAGACACCCTTCGAGCTCCTACAATGAGCAGTTCTTC.

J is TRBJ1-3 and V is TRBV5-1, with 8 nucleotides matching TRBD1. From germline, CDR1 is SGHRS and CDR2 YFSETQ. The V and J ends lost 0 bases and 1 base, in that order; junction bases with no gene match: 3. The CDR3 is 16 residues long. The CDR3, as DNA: TGCGCCAGCAGCTTGGAGACAGGGGCGTCTGGAAACACCATATATTTT. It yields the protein CASSLETGASGNTIYF. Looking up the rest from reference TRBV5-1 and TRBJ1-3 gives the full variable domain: KAGVTQTPRYLIKTRGQQVTLSCSPISGHRSVSWYQQTPGQGLQFLFEYFSETQRNKGNFPGRFSGRQFSNSRSEMNVSTLELGDSALYLCASSLETGASGNTIYFGEGSWLTVV.

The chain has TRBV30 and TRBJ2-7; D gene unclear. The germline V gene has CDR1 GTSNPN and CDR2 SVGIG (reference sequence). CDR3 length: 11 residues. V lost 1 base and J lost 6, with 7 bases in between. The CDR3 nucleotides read TGTGCCTGGAGTGAGGGTCCCGAGCAGTACTTC. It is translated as CAWSEGPEQYF.

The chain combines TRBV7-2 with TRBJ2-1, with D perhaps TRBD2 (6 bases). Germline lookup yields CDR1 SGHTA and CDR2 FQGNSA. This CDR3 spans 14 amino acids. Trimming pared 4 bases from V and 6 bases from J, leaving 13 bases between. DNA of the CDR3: TGTGCCAGCAGCTCCTATCTAGCGAGCAATGAGCAGTTCTTC. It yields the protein CASSSYLASNEQFF.

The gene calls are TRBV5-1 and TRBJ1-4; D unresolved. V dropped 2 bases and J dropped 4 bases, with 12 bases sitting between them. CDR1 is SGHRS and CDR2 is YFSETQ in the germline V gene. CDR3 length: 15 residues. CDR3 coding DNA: TGCGCCAGCAGCTTCTCTACCGGAGATAATGAAAAACTGTTTTTT. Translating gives CASSFSTGDNEKLFF.

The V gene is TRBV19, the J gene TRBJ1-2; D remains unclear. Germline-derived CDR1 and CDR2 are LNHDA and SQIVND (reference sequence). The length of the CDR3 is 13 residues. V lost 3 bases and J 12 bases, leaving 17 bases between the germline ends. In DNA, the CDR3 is TGTGCCAGTAGTATTTGGCAGCGAAATACGCACACCTTC. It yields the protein CASSIWQRNTHTF.

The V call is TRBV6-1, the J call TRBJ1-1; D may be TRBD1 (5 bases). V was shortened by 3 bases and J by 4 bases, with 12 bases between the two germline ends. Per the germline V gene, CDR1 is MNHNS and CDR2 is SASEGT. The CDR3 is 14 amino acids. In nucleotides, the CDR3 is TGTGCCAGCAGTGATGTGTTTAGGGGCACTGAAGCTTTCTTT. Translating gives CASSDVFRGTEAFF.

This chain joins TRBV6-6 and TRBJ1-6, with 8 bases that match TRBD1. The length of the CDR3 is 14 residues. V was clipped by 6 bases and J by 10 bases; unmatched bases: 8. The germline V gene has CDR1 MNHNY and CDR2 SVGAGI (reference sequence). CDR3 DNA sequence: TGTGCCAGCAGCAAGCAGACAGGGGTCTCACCCCTCCACTTT. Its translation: CASSKQTGVSPLHF.

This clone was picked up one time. CDR3 nucleotides: TGTGCCAGCAGAAAAGGACAGGCGGCTAACTATGGCTACACCTTC. It codes for CASRKGQAANYGYTF. The chain carries TRBV6-1 and TRBJ1-2; 7 nucleotides line up with TRBD1. Germline lookup yields CDR1 MNHNS and CDR2 SASEGT. Trimming took 6 bases from V and 0 from J; bases not matched to a gene: 7. The CDR3 is made up of 15 amino acids.

This CDR3 reads CASRLSYNSPLHF. The CDR3 DNA sequence: TGTGCCAGCAGGCTCTCCTATAATTCACCCCTCCACTTT. The gene calls are TRBV7-9 and TRBJ1-6; D call uncertain. V was pared by 6 bases and J by 0 bases, with 3 bases between. The CDR3 has 13 amino acids. Germline lookup yields CDR1 SEHNR and CDR2 FQNEAQ (reference sequence).

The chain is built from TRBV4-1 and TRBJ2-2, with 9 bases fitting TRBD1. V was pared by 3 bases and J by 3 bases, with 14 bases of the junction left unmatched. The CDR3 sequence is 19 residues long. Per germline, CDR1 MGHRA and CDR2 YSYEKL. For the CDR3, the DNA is TGCGCCAGCAGCCACGTCCTACCGAGGGACAGGGCAGACACCGGGGAGCTGTTTTTT. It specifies CASSHVLPRDRADTGELFF.

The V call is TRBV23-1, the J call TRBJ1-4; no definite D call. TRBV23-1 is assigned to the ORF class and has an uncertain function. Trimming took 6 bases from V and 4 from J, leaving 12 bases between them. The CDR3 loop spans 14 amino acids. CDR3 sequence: CASSAGSSNEKLFF. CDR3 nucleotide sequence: TGCGCCAGCAGCGCAGGCAGTAGTAATGAAAAACTGTTTTTT.

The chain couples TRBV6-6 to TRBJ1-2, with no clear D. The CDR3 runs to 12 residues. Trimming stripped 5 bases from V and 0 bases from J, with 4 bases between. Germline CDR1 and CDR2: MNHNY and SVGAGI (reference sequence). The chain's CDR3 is CASSTPNYGYTF. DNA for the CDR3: TGTGCCAGCAGTACCCCTAACTATGGCTACACCTTC.

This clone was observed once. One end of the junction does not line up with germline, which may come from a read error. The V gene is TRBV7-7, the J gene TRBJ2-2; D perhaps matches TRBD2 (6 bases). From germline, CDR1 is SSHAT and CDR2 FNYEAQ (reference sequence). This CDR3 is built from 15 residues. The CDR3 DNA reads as TGTGCTAGCAGCCCTGGGGGGACGAACACCGGGGAGCTGTTTTTT. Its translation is CASSPGGTNTGELFF.

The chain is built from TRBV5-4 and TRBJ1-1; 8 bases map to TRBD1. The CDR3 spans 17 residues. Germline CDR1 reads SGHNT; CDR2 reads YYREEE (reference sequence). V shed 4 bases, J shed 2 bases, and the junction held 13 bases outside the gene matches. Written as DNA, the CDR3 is TGTGCCAGCAGCCAAGGGGGGACAGGATGGAGAAACACTGAAGCTTTCTTT. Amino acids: CASSQGGTGWRNTEAFF.